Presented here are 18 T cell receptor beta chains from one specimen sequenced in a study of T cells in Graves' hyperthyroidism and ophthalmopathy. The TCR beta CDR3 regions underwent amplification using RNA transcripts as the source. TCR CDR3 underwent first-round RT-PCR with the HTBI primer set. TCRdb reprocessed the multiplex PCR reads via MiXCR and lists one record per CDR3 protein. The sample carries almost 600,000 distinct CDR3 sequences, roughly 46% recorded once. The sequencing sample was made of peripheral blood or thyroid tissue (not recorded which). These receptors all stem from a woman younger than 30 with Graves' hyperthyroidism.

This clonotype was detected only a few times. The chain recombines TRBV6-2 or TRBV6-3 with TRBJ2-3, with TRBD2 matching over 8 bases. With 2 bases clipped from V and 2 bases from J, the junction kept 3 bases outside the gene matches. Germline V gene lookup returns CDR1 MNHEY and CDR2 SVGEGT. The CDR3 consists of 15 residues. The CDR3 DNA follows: TGTGCCAGCAGTTACATACTAGCGGACACAGATACGCAGTATTTT. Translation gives CASSYILADTDTQYF.

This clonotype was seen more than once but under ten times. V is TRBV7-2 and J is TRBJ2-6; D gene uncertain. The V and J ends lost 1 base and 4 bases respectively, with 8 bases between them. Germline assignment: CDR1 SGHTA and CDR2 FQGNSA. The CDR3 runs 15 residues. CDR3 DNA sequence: TGTGCCAGCAGCTTAGATGGGTTCGGGGCCAACGTCCTGACTTTC. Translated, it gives CASSLDGFGANVLTF.

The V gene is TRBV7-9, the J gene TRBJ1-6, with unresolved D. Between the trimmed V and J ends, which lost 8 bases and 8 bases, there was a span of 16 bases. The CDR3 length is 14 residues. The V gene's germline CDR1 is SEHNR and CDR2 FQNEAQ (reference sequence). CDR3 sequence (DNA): TGTGCCAGCGACCGCGGACGGGCAGATTCACCCCTCCACTTT. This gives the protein CASDRGRADSPLHF.

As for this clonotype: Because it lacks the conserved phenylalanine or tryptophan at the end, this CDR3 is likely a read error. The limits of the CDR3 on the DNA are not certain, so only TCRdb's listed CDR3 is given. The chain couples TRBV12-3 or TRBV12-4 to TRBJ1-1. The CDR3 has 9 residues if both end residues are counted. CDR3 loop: CASSSPGGL.

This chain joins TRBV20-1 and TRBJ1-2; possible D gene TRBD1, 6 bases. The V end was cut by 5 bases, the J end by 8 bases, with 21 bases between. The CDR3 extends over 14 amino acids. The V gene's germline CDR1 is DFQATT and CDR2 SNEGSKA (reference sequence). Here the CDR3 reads CSARPLGDISGYTF. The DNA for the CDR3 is TGCAGTGCTCGACCTCTGGGGGACATATCAGGCTACACCTTC.

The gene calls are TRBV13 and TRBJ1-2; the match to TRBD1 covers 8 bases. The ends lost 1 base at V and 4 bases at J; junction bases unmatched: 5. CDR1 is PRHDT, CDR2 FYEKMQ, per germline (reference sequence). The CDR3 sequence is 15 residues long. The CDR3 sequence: CASSLDRGSSYGYTF. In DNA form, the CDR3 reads TGTGCCAGCAGCTTAGACAGGGGGAGCAGCTATGGCTACACCTTC. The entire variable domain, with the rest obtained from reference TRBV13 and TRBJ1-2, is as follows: AAGVIQSPRHLIKEKRETATLKCYPIPRHDTVYWYQQGPGQDPQFLISFYEKMQSDKGSIPDRFSAQQFSDYHSELNMSSLELGDSALYFCASSLDRGSSYGYTFGSGTRLTVV.

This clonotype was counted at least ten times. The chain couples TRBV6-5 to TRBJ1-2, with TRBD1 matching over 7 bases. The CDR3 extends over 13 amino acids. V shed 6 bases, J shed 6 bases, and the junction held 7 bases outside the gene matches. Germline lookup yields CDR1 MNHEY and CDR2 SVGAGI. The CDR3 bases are TGTGCCAGCAGACTAACCGACAGGGATGGCTACACCTTC. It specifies CASRLTDRDGYTF.

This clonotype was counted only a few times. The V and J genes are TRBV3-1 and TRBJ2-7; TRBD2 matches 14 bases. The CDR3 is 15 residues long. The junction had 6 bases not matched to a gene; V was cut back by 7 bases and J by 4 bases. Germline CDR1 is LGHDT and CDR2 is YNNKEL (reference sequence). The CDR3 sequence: CASTYGLAGGYEQYF. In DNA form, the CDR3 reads TGTGCCAGCACCTACGGACTAGCGGGAGGTTACGAGCAGTACTTC.

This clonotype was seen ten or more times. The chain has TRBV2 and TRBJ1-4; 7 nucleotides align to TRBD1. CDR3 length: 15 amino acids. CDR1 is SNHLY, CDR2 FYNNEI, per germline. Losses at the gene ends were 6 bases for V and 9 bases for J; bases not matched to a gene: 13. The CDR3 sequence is CASRDTGANGKKLFF. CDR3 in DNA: TGTGCCAGCAGGGACACAGGGGCGAACGGAAAAAAACTGTTTTTT. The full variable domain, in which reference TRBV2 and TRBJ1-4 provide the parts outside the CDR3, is EPEVTQTPSHQVTQMGQEVILRCVPISNHLYFYWYRQILGQKVEFLVSFYNNEISEKSEIFDDQFSVERPDGSNFTLKIRSTKLEDSAMYFCASRDTGANGKKLFFGSGTQLSVL.

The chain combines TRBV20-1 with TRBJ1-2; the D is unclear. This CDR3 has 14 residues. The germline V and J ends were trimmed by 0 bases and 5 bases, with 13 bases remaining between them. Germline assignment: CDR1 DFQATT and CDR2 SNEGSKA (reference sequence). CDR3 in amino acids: CSARDNGPGYGYTF. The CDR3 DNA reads TGCAGTGCTAGAGATAACGGGCCAGGTTATGGCTACACCTTC.

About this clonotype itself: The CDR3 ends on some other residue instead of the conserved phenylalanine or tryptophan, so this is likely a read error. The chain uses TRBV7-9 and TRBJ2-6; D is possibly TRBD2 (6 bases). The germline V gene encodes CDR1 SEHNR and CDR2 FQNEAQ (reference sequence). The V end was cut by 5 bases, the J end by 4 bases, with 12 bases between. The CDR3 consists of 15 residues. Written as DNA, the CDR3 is TGTGCCAGCAGCCGGGGGAGGTCCGGGGCCAACGTCCTGACTTCC. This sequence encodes CASSRGRSGANVLTS.

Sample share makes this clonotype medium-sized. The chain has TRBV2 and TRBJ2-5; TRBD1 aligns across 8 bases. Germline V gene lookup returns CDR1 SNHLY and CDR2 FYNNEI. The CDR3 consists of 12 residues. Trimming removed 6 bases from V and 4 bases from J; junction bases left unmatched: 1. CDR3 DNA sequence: TGTGCCAGCAGCGACAGGGGAGAGACCCAGTACTTC. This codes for CASSDRGETQYF.

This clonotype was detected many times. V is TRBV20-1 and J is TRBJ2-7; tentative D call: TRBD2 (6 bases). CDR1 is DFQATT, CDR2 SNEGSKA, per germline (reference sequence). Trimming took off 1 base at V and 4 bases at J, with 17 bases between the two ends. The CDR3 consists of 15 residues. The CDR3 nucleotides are TGCAGTGCTAGAGCTCGGAGGGTACCCAGTTACGAGCAGTACTTC. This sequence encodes CSARARRVPSYEQYF.

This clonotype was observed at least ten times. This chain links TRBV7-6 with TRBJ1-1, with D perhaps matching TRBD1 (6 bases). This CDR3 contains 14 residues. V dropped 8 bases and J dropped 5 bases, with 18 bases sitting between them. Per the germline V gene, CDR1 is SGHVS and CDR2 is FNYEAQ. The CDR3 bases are TGTGCCAGCTCCGAAGGGGGGCGCGGGACTGAAGCTTTCTTT. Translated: CASSEGGRGTEAFF.

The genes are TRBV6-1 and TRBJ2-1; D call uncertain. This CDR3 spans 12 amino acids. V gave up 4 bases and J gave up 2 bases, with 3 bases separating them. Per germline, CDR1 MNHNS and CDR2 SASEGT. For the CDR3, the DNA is TGTGCCAGCAGTGTCCCCTACAATGAGCAGTTCTTC. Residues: CASSVPYNEQFF.

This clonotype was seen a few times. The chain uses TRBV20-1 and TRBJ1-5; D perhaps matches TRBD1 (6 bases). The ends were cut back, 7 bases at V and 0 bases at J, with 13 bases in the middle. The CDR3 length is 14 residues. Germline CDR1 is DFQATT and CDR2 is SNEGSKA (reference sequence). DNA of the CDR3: TGCAGTGAATTCTCAGGGGATAGCAATCAGCCCCAGCATTTT. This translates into CSEFSGDSNQPQHF.

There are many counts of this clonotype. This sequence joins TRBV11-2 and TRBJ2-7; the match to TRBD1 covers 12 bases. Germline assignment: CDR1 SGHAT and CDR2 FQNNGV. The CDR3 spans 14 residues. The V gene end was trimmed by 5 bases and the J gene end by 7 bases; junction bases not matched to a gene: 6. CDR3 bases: TGTGCCAGCAGCGTCTGGGACAGGGGGCGAGAGCAGTACTTC. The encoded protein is CASSVWDRGREQYF. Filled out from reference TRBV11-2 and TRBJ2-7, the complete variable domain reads EAGVAQSPRYKIIEKRQSVAFWCNPISGHATLYWYQQILGQGPKLLIQFQNNGVVDDSQLPKDRFSAERLKGVDSTLKIQPAKLEDSAVYLCASSVWDRGREQYFGPGTRLTVT.

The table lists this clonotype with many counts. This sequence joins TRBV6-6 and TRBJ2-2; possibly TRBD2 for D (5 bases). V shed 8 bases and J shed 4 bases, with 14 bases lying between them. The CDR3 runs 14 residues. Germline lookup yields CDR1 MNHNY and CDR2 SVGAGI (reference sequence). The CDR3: CASHEWERTGELFF. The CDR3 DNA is TGTGCCAGCCACGAGTGGGAGCGCACCGGGGAGCTGTTTTTT.